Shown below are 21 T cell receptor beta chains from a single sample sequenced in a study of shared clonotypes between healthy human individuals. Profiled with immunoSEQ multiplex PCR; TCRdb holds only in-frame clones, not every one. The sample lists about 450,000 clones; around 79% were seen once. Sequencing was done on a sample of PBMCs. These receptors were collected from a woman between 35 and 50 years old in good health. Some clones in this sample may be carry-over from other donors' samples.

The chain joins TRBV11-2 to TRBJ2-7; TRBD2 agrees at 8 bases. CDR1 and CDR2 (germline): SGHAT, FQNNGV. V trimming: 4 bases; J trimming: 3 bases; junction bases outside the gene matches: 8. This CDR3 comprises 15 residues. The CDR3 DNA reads TGTGCCAGCAGCTCCCGGGTAGCGGGGTACTACGAGCAGTACTTC. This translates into CASSSRVAGYYEQYF.

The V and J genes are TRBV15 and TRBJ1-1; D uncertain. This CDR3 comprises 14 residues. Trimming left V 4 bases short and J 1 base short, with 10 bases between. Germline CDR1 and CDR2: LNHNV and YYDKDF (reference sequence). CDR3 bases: TGTGCCACCAGCACAGCCGCAGGGAACACTGAAGCTTTCTTT. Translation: CATSTAAGNTEAFF.

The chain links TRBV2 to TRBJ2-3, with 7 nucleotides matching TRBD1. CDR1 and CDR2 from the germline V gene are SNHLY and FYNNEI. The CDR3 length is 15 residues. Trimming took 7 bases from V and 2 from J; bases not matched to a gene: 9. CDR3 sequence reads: CASTKGQTYTDTQYF. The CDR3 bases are TGTGCCAGCACCAAGGGACAGACCTACACAGATACGCAGTATTTT.

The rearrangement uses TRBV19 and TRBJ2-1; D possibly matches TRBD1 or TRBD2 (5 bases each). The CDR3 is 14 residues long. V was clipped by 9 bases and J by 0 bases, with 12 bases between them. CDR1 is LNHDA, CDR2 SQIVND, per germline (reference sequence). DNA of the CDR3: TGTGCCAGCGCCCGAGGGACCTCCTACAATGAGCAGTTCTTC. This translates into CASARGTSYNEQFF. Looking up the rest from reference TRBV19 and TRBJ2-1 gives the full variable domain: DGGITQSPKYLFRKEGQNVTLSCEQNLNHDAMYWYRQDPGQGLRLIYYSQIVNDFQKGDIAEGYSVSREKKESFPLTVTSAQKNPTAFYLCASARGTSYNEQFFGPGTRLTVL.

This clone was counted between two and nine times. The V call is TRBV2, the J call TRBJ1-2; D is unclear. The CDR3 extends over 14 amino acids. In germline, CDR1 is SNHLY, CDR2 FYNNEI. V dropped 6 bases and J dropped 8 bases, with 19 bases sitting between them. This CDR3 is CASSPTRVESGYTF. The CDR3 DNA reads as TGTGCCAGCAGCCCCACTAGAGTCGAGTCGGGCTACACCTTC. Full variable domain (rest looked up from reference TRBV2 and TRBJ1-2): EPEVTQTPSHQVTQMGQEVILRCVPISNHLYFYWYRQILGQKVEFLVSFYNNEISEKSEIFDDQFSVERPDGSNFTLKIRSTKLEDSAMYFCASSPTRVESGYTFGSGTRLTVV.

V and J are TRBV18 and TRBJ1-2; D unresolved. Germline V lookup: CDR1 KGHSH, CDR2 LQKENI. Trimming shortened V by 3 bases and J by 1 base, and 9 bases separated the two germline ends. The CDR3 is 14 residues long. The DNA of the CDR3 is TGTGCCAGCTCACCCGTTCCTATTAACTATGGCTACACCTTC. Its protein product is CASSPVPINYGYTF.

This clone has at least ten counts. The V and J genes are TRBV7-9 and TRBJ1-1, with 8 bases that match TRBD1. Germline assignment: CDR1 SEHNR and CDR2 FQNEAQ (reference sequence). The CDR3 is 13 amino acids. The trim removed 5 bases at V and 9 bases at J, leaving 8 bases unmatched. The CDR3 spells CASSQTGTGQAFF. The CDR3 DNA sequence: TGTGCCAGCAGCCAAACAGGGACAGGTCAAGCTTTCTTT.

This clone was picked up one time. CDR3 residues: CASRTSGRVREQFF. DNA of the CDR3: TGCGCCAGTCGGACTAGCGGGAGAGTTCGAGAGCAGTTCTTC. V and J are TRBV4-1 and TRBJ2-1, with 13 bases that match TRBD2. V gave up 9 bases and J gave up 10 bases; unmatched junction bases: 9. The CDR3 is made up of 14 amino acids. CDR1 is MGHRA, CDR2 YSYEKL, per germline.

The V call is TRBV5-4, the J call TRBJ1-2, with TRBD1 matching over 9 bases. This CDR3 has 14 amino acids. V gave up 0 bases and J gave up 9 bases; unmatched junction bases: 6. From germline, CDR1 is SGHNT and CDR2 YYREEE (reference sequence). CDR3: CASSLGGTGSRYTF. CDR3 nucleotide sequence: TGTGCCAGCAGCTTGGGGGGGACAGGGTCTCGCTACACCTTC.

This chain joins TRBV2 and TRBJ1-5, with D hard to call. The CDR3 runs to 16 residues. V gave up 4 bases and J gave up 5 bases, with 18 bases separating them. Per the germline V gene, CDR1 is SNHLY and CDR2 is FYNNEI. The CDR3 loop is CASSGNEGIRDQPQHF. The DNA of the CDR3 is TGTGCCAGCAGTGGGAATGAAGGGATTCGGGATCAGCCCCAGCATTTT.

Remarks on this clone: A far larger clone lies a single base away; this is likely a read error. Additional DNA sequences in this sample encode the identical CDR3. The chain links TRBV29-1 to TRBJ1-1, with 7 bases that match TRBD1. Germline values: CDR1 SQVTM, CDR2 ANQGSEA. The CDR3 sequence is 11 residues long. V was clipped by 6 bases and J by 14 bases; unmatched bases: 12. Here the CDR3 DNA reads TGCAGCGTGTCGCGACAGGGCGCAGCCTTCTTT. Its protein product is CSVSRQGAAFF.

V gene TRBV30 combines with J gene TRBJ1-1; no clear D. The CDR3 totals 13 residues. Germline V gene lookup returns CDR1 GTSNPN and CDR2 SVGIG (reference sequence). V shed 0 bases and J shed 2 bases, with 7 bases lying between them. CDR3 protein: CAWSVHPNTEAFF. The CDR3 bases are TGTGCCTGGAGTGTACATCCTAACACTGAAGCTTTCTTT.

For the CDR3, the DNA is TGTGCCAGCAGCCTCGGTCGGAGCTCTCAAGAGACCCAGTACTTC. This gives the protein CASSLGRSSQETQYF. The chain joins TRBV5-4 to TRBJ2-5; D ambiguous. Trimming pared 4 bases from V and 2 bases from J, leaving 15 bases between. The CDR3 has 15 amino acids. Germline loops: CDR1 SGHNT, CDR2 YYREEE (reference sequence).

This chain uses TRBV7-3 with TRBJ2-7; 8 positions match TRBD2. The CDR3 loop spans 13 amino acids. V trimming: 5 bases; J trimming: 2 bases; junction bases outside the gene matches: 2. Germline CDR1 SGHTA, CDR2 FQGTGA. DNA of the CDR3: TGTGCCAGCAGCCCGGGAGGGACCTACGAGCAGTACTTC. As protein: CASSPGGTYEQYF.

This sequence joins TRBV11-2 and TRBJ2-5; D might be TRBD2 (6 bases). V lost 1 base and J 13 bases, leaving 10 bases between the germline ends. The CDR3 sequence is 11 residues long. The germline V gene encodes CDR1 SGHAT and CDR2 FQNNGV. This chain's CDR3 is CASSLALARYF. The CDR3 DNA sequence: TGTGCCAGCAGCTTAGCACTAGCTCGGTACTTC.

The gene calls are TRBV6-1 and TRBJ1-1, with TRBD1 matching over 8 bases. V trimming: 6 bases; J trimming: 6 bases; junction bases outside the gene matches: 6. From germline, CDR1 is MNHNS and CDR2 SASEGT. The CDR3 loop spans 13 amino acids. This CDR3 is CASSGQGLAEAFF. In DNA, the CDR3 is TGTGCCAGCAGCGGACAGGGTTTAGCTGAAGCTTTCTTT.

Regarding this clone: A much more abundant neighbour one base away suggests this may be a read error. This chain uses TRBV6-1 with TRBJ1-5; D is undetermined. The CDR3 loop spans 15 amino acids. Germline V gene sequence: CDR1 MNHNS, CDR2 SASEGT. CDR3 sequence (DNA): TGTGCCAGCAGTGAAGCGGAGGAGGGCAATCAGCCCCGGCATTTT. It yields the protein CASSEAEEGNQPRHF.

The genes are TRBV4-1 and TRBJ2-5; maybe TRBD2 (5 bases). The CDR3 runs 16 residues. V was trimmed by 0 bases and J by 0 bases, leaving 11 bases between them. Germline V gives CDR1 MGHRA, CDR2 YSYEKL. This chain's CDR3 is CASSQETGGYQETQYF. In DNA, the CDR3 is TGCGCCAGCAGCCAAGAAACCGGCGGGTACCAAGAGACCCAGTACTTC.

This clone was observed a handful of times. As DNA, the CDR3 is TGTGCCAGCAGCTCCGAGGGCCTGTATGGCTACACCTTC. This translates into CASSSEGLYGYTF. This rearrangement joins TRBV7-2 to TRBJ1-2; unclear D gene. V was trimmed by 4 bases and J by 5 bases, leaving 11 bases between them. The germline V gene has CDR1 SGHTA and CDR2 FQGNSA. The CDR3 totals 13 residues.

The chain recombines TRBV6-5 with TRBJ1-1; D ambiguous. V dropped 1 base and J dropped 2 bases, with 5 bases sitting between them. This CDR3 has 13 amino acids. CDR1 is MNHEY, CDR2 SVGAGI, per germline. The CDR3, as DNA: TGTGCCAGCAGTTACTACTATAACACTGAAGCTTTCTTT. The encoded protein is CASSYYYNTEAFF.

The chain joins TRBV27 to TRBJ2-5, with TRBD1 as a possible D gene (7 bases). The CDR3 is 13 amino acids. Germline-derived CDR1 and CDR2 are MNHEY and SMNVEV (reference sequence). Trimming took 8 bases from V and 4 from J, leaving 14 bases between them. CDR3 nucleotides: TGTGCCAGCGGGGCCCAGGGGGGAGAGACCCAGTACTTC. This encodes CASGAQGGETQYF.